This entry concerns a single TCR beta chain. The antigen is unknown. The CDR3 has 14 residues. V gave up 4 bases and J gave up 7 bases, with 14 bases separating them. TCRdb's table, derived via immunoSEQ multiplex PCR, lists solely in-frame clones and lacks some. Of 2 million to 2.5 million clones in the sample, 80% to 95% were seen once. This sample stems from a study of shared clonotypes between healthy human individuals. Study-wide points: Rarefaction showed that sequencing of sorted subsets was incomplete (despite large depth).

This rearrangement joins TRBV5-3 to TRBJ1-4; perhaps TRBD1 as D (5 bases). TRBV5-3 has ORF status, its function being uncertain. The origin of this receptor is a man younger than 35 in good health. Some clones in this sample may be carry-over from other donors' samples. The sample comprised naive CD4+ T cells from PBMCs. Subset reported: CD45RA+ positively selected. In nucleotides, the CDR3 is TGTGCCAGAAGCCCCAGGGTGTTAGGTGAAAAACTGTTTTTT. This gives the protein CARSPRVLGEKLFF.